This TCR beta chain was obtained from a study of T cell repertoires in cytomegalovirus infection. Across the study: TCR beta signatures that were public indicated CMV infection and matching HLA type. The study, taken as a whole, reports: Clonotypes of TCR beta that were HLA-C-restricted and CMV-specific dominated the ex vivo response.

The ends were cut back, 1 base at V and 5 bases at J, with 20 bases in the middle. This CDR3 region has 17 residues. Germline V lookup: CDR1 SEHNR, CDR2 FQNEAQ (reference sequence). TCRdb redid the calling of the reads with MiXCR, one entry per CDR3 protein. The table shows some 230,000 distinct CDR3 sequences, with over 20% occurring only once. The table lists this clonotype with many counts. Its antigen is as yet unknown. V usage is TRBV7-9 and J usage is TRBJ2-5, with D possibly matching TRBD1 (5 bases). The sample comprised CD8+ T cells from PBMCs. The sequence was collected from a human donor in good health (CMV status not recorded). Some clones in this sample may be carry-over from other donors' samples. CDR3 sequence reads: CASSLEGWSGLSETQYF. The CDR3 DNA is TGTGCCAGCAGCTTAGAAGGTTGGTCAGGGCTCTCCGAGACCCAGTACTTC.